Below are 6 T cell receptor beta chains sequenced from a single sample in a study of blood T cells in healthy people across ages. Together with a sample-barcoded 5' primer, a J-beta primer mix was included in a second PCR lasting roughly 6 to 12 cycles. TCRdb called the 5' RACE reads again in MiXCR, with one record for every CDR3 protein. The repertoire holds about 1 million distinct CDR3 sequences, with around 43% as singletons. The sequenced sample consisted of blood. The receptors stem from a woman aged 55 to 70 in good health.

The chain links TRBV7-2 to TRBJ2-7; 8 nucleotides line up with TRBD2. CDR3 length: 15 residues. Germline CDR1 is SGHTA and CDR2 is FQGNSA. Trimming removed 3 bases from V and 2 bases from J; junction bases left unmatched: 6. The CDR3 spells CASSFAGGITYEQYF. For the CDR3, the DNA is TGTGCCAGCAGCTTTGCGGGGGGAATTACCTACGAGCAGTACTTC.

The V and J genes are TRBV6-1 and TRBJ2-1; TRBD2 might be the D (6 bases). The CDR3 runs 13 residues. V was clipped by 7 bases and J by 4 bases, with 11 bases between them. Germline loops: CDR1 MNHNS, CDR2 SASEGT. CDR3 loop: CASTPEGYNEQFF. The CDR3 DNA follows: TGTGCCAGCACCCCGGAGGGGTACAATGAGCAGTTCTTC.

The chain uses TRBV27 and TRBJ2-5; TRBD2 agrees at 10 bases. The tail of the sequence fits TRBJ2-7 better, so the J call may be wrong. The CDR3 is 15 residues long. The germline V gene encodes CDR1 MNHEY and CDR2 SMNVEV (reference sequence). The CDR3 bases are TGTGCCAGCAGTTTTGGGACTAGCGCATACTACGAGCAGTACTTC. Translation gives CASSFGTSAYYEQYF.

This clonotype was detected only a few times. CDR3 sequence: CASSEEGASQPQHF. CDR3 DNA: TGTGCCAGCAGTGAAGAGGGGGCGTCGCAGCCCCAGCATTTT. The chain uses TRBV2 and TRBJ1-5; the match to TRBD1 covers 7 bases. The trim removed 1 base at V and 7 bases at J, leaving 4 bases unmatched. The CDR3 consists of 14 residues. The germline CDR1 and CDR2 sequences are SNHLY and FYNNEI.

The V gene is TRBV6-6, the J gene TRBJ2-1; unclear D gene. In germline, CDR1 is MNHNY, CDR2 SVGAGI (reference sequence). The CDR3 consists of 10 residues. Between the trimmed V and J ends, which lost 2 bases and 10 bases, there was a span of 3 bases. CDR3 coding DNA: TGTGCCAGCAGTTACCAGGAGCAGTTCTTC. The encoded protein is CASSYQEQFF.

CDR3 DNA: TGCAGTGCTAGAGAGGGCGGGAGGGCCGAATCCTACAATGAGCAGTTCTTC. Translation: CSAREGGRAESYNEQFF. V and J are TRBV20-1 and TRBJ2-1, with TRBD2 matching over 9 bases. The CDR3 is made up of 17 amino acids. V was pared by 0 bases and J by 1 base, with 7 bases of the junction left unmatched. CDR1 is DFQATT and CDR2 is SNEGSKA in the germline V gene (reference sequence).